These 8 T cell receptor beta chains share one sample of origin, sequenced in a study of cytomegalovirus exposure and HLA in healthy donors. This PCR relied on a set of 60 Vbeta primers and 13 Jbeta primers. Generated by immunoSEQ multiplex PCR, the TCRdb table keeps only in-frame clones and is missing some. The sample has some 190,000 clones; 79% are singletons. Source material: PBMCs. The receptors derive from a woman aged 45-60 years in good health and CMV-seronegative.

The V and J genes are TRBV5-1 and TRBJ1-2, with D tentatively TRBD1 (6 bases). The CDR3 length is 15 residues. Trimming left V 4 bases short and J 2 bases short, with 15 bases between. Per the germline V gene, CDR1 is SGHRS and CDR2 is YFSETQ. In DNA form, the CDR3 reads TGCGCCAGCAGCCGTGACCTAGGGGGAAACTATGGCTACACCTTC. This translates into CASSRDLGGNYGYTF.

This chain connects TRBV5-1 to TRBJ2-3; D might be TRBD1 (7 bases). CDR3 length: 19 amino acids. Per the germline V gene, CDR1 is SGHRS and CDR2 is YFSETQ. The V gene lost 0 bases and the J gene lost 0 bases, with 20 bases spanning the gap. This chain's CDR3 is CASSLATGVRGTSTDTQYF. The CDR3 coding sequence is TGCGCCAGCAGCTTGGCTACGGGTGTCAGGGGGACTAGCACAGATACGCAGTATTTT.

The CDR3 spells CASSYTPRGWVYEQYF. For the CDR3, the DNA is TGTGCCAGCAGTTACACACCCAGGGGATGGGTCTACGAGCAGTACTTC. This chain connects TRBV6-6 to TRBJ2-7, with TRBD1 as a possible D gene (6 bases). CDR1 is MNHNY, CDR2 SVGAGI, per germline (reference sequence). V lost 2 bases to trimming and J lost 3 bases, with 17 bases between them. The CDR3 runs 16 residues.

V and J are TRBV7-8 and TRBJ2-1; no reliable D call. V lost 4 bases, J lost 3 bases, and 16 bases lay in between. The CDR3 has 16 residues. CDR1 and CDR2 (germline): SGHVS, FQNEAQ. The DNA for the CDR3 is TGTGCCAGCAGCTCCAGACTGATTACCGACTACAATGAGCAGTTCTTC. It encodes CASSSRLITDYNEQFF.

This clone was recorded a few times. V and J are TRBV2 and TRBJ2-1; 8 bases fit TRBD1. The CDR3 consists of 19 residues. Losses at the gene ends were 2 bases for V and 0 bases for J; bases not matched to a gene: 12. The germline gives CDR1 SNHLY, CDR2 FYNNEI. The CDR3 region is CASSEPLGTGGISYNEQFF. The CDR3 region has the DNA TGTGCCAGCAGTGAACCCCTGGGGACAGGTGGGATCTCCTACAATGAGCAGTTCTTC.

The V gene is TRBV19, the J gene TRBJ1-1; D is perhaps TRBD1 (5 bases). The CDR3 extends over 15 amino acids. In germline, CDR1 is LNHDA, CDR2 SQIVND (reference sequence). V lost 3 bases, J lost 4 bases, and 15 bases lay in between. In nucleotides, the CDR3 is TGTGCCAGTAGTATGATGATCGGGGGGAGCACTGAAGCTTTCTTT. Its protein is CASSMMIGGSTEAFF.

The CDR3 DNA is TGTGCCAGCAGCTCCAGGGCGAACACTGAAGCTTTCTTT. Translated: CASSSRANTEAFF. The rearrangement joins TRBV7-9 to TRBJ1-1, with D tentatively TRBD1 (5 bases). This CDR3 has 13 amino acids. Trimming took 4 bases from V and 1 from J, leaving 7 bases between them. CDR1 SEHNR and CDR2 FQNEAQ come from the germline V gene (reference sequence).

For this clone: The junction departs from the called germline gene at one end, perhaps through a read error. The DNA of the CDR3 is TGTTCCAGCACCTCTCCCCAAACCGTTGTGTGGGGCAGGCAAGGCTACACCTTC. It specifies CSSTSPQTVVWGRQGYTF. The rearrangement links TRBV7-9 to TRBJ1-2; TRBD1 might be the D (5 bases). There are 18 residues in the CDR3. Germline values: CDR1 SEHNR, CDR2 FQNEAQ (reference sequence).